The 8 T cell receptor beta chains presented below share a single source sample, sequenced in a study of blood T cell repertoires in COVID-19. Method: immunoSEQ multiplex PCR; TCRdb's copy keeps in-frame clones and lacks some. The data contain approximately 200,000 clones, about 88% of them singletons. The sample was peripheral blood. These receptor sequences come from a man in his 70s with acute or convalescent COVID-19.

J is TRBJ1-1 and V is TRBV27; TRBD1 might be the D (5 bases). The CDR3 has 12 residues. The ends were cut back, 6 bases at V and 5 bases at J, with 10 bases in the middle. In germline, CDR1 is MNHEY, CDR2 SMNVEV (reference sequence). CDR3 in amino acids: CASSAKGTEAFF. DNA for the CDR3: TGTGCCAGCAGCGCCAAGGGGACTGAAGCTTTCTTT.

J is TRBJ2-2 and V is TRBV5-1, with a possible D match to TRBD2 (6 bases). The CDR3 has 18 amino acids. V lost 3 bases and J lost 3, with 21 bases in between. The germline CDR1 and CDR2 sequences are SGHRS and YFSETQ. CDR3 residues: CASSSKPFGGIDTGELFF. In DNA form, the CDR3 reads TGCGCCAGCAGCTCGAAACCTTTCGGCGGGATCGACACCGGGGAGCTGTTTTTT.

The CDR3 sequence is CASSPRTEAGNYGYTF. The CDR3 DNA is TGTGCCAGCAGCCCTCGGACGGAGGCCGGGAACTATGGCTACACCTTC. This chain links TRBV7-8 with TRBJ1-2; D unclear. Germline V gene lookup returns CDR1 SGHVS and CDR2 FQNEAQ. The CDR3 contains 16 residues. The ends were cut back, 5 bases at V and 2 bases at J, with 18 bases in the middle.

The genes are TRBV3-1 (or the pseudogene TRBV3-2) and TRBJ1-1; D is perhaps TRBD1 (5 bases). CDR3 length: 15 residues. Trimming shortened V by 6 bases and J by 1 base, and 15 bases separated the two germline ends. Germline loops: CDR1 LGHDT, CDR2 YNNKEL (reference sequence). The chain's CDR3 is CASRLTGGTNTEAFF. The CDR3 coding sequence is TGTGCCAGCAGACTGACGGGAGGGACGAACACTGAAGCTTTCTTT.

The gene calls are TRBV5-4 and TRBJ2-1; the match to TRBD2 covers 15 bases. The germline CDR1 and CDR2 sequences are SGHNT and YYREEE (reference sequence). The CDR3 has 17 amino acids. The junction had 5 bases not matched to a gene; V was cut back by 0 bases and J by 7 bases. The CDR3, as DNA: TGTGCCAGCAGCTTGGGGGGACTAGCGGGAGGCTGGAATGAGCAGTTCTTC. It specifies CASSLGGLAGGWNEQFF.

Here the CDR3 DNA reads TGTGCCAGCATAGTAATCTCAGGGGGGACTGAAGCTTTCTTT. Amino acids: CASIVISGGTEAFF. The V gene is TRBV28, the J gene TRBJ1-1; 7 bases align to TRBD1. Per the germline V gene, CDR1 is MDHEN and CDR2 is SYDVKM. This CDR3 comprises 14 residues. The J segment lost 5 bases and the V segment lost 7 bases, leaving 10 bases of the junction unmatched.

On this clone itself: One junction end disagrees with the germline gene, perhaps due to a read error. V usage is TRBV3-1 (or the pseudogene TRBV3-2) and J usage is TRBJ2-2; D unresolved. The CDR3 totals 12 residues. Germline V gene data show CDR1 as LGHDT and CDR2 as YNNKEL (reference sequence). The DNA of the CDR3 is TGTGCCAGCAGACAAGCGACCGGGGAGCTGTTTTTT. Translated: CASRQATGELFF.

This clone is a singleton in its sample. The chain uses TRBV19 and TRBJ1-2, with TRBD1 matching over 10 bases. The CDR3 consists of 15 residues. V lost 4 bases, J lost 2 bases, and 4 bases stayed unmatched. The germline V gene has CDR1 LNHDA and CDR2 SQIVND (reference sequence). The CDR3 region has the DNA TGTGCCAGTAGTACCCCGACAGGGGGCAACTATGGCTACACCTTC. Amino acids: CASSTPTGGNYGYTF.